The present T cell receptor beta chain was sequenced within a study of control samples from healthy donors and cancer patients. Some clones are missing from TCRdb's copy, which holds only in-frame ones; the method was immunoSEQ multiplex PCR. The table shows tens of thousands of clones, with 88% occurring only once. V gave up 2 bases and J gave up 0 bases, with 11 bases separating them. This CDR3 is 15 amino acids long. Germline V gene lookup returns CDR1 MNHEY and CDR2 SVGEGT. Sequenced: blood. V gene TRBV6-2 or TRBV6-3 combines with J gene TRBJ2-7; D gene uncertain. This receptor was identified in a woman between 65 and 79 years old in good health. The CDR3 nucleotides are TGTGCCAGCAGTTACCCGACTGGGCCCTCCTACGAGCAGTACTTC. Translating gives CASSYPTGPSYEQYF.